The sequence of this T cell receptor beta chain was determined in a study of T cells in Graves' hyperthyroidism and ophthalmopathy. Whole-study context: Staff took peripheral blood when the initial diagnosis was made, before any treatment began.

V shed 9 bases and J shed 1 base, with 13 bases lying between them. This CDR3 spans 14 amino acids. This clonotype was counted at least ten times. Its antigen remains unidentified. Findings and caveats of the study: The model foresaw ophthalmopathy a median 6.5 months prior to onset. Expanded thyroid clonotypes (above 0.001) were mostly also found in blood. From stable hyperthyroidism, ophthalmopathy was separated by a 13 V-J model.

RNA transcripts yielded amplified TCR beta CDR3 regions. TCR CDR3 regions were first amplified by RT-PCR with HTBI primers. MiXCR was run by TCRdb on the multiplex PCR reads, yielding one entry per CDR3 protein. The repertoire holds some 760,000 distinct CDR3 sequences, with 14% as singletons. The chain is built from TRBV12-3 or TRBV12-4 and TRBJ1-5, with D possibly matching TRBD1 (6 bases). The source is a woman between 18 and 29 years old with Graves' hyperthyroidism. Specimen: blood. CDR3 DNA: TGTGCCAGTCGACCAGGGGCAAGCAATCAGCCCCAGCATTTT. This codes for CASRPGASNQPQHF.